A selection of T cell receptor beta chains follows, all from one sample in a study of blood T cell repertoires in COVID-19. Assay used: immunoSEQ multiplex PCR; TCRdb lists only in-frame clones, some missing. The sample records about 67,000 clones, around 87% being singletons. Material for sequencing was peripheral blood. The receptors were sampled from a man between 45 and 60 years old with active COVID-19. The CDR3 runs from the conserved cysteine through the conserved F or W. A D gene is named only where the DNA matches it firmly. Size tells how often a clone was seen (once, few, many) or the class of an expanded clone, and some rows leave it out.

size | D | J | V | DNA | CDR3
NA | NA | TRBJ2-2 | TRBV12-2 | TGTGCAAGTCGCCTCTTCAGGGACCCGACTAGGGCCGGGGAGCTGTTTTTT | CASRLFRDPTRAGELFF
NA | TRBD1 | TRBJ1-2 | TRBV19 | TGTGCCAGTAGTCTGTCGGGACAGACTAACTATGGCTACACCTTC | CASSLSGQTNYGYTF
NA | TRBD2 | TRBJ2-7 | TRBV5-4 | TGTGCCAGCAGCTTGTCTCCCCTTTTCAGCGGGGTAAGCTCCTACGAGCAGTACTTC | CASSLSPLFSGVSSYEQYF
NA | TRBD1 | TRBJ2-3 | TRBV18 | TGTGCCAGCTCTACCGCCGGGACAGGGCGAGATACGCAGTATTTT | CASSTAGTGRDTQYF
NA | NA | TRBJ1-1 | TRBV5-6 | TGTGCCAGCAGCCTACCCCAGGGATGGAACACTGAAGCTTTCTTT | CASSLPQGWNTEAFF
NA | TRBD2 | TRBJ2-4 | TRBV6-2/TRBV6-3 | TGTGCCAGCAGTTACCTTGGGACTAGGGGGAACATTCAGTACTTC | CASSYLGTRGNIQYF
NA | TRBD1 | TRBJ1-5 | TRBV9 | TGTGCCAGCAGCATTGGACAGGGAAATCAGCCCCAGCATTTT | CASSIGQGNQPQHF
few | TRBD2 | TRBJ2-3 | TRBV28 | TGTGCCAGCAGGTCCGGGACTAGAGGCACAGATACGCAGTATTTT | CASRSGTRGTDTQYF
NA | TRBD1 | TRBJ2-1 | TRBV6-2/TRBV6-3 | TGTGCCAGCAGTACCAGGGGGAGCTCCTACAATGAGCAGTTCTTC | CASSTRGSSYNEQFF
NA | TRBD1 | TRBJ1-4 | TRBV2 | TGTGCCAGCGAGGACAGGGGAGACCCCGCAACTAATGAAAAACTGTTTTTT | CASEDRGDPATNEKLFF
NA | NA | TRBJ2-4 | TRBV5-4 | TGTGCCAGCAGCTTTGGCGCAAGAAGGGGAAACATTCAGTACTTC | CASSFGARRGNIQYF
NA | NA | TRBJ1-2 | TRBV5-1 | TGCGCCAGCAGCTTGGACGGCAGGTATGGCTACACCTTC | CASSLDGRYGYTF
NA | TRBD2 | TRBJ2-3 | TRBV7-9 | TGTGCCAGCAGCCCTAGCGGGGGCACAGATACGCAGTATTTT | CASSPSGGTDTQYF
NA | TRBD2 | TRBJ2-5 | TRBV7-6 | TGTGCCAGCAGCTTAGCTAGCGGGAATCAAGAGACCCAGTACTTC | CASSLASGNQETQYF
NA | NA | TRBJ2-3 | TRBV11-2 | TGTGCCAGCAGCTTACAGGGAGGTCGAAGCACAGATACGCAGTATTTT | CASSLQGGRSTDTQYF
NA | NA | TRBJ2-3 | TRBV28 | TGTGCCAGCACCTCGACAGGCAGCAGCGATACGCAGTATTTT | CASTSTGSSDTQYF